These T cell receptor beta chains were read from a single sample in a study of blood T cells in healthy people across ages. TCRdb independently ran MiXCR on the 5' RACE reads; one entry per CDR3 protein. The profile shows about 680,000 distinct CDR3 sequences, around half of them singletons. The sequenced material came from blood. These receptors came from a woman aged 60-75 years in good health. The CDR3 runs from the conserved cysteine through the conserved F or W. D genes are given only for firm matches. Rows give clone size only sometimes, using once, few, many, or a class for an expanded clone.

d_call: .
clone_size: .
j_call: TRBJ2-3
v_call: TRBV20-1
cdr3_aa: CSARQASVTDTQYF
cdr3_nt: TGCAGTGCTAGACAGGCTAGCGTCACAGATACGCAGTATTTT

d_call: .
clone_size: once
j_call: TRBJ2-7
v_call: TRBV7-2
cdr3_aa: CVSGSRGRGGEEQYF
cdr3_nt: TGTGTCTCGGGGTCCCGGGGCAGGGGTGGAGAAGAGCAGTACTTC

d_call: TRBD2
clone_size: .
j_call: TRBJ2-7
v_call: TRBV7-2
cdr3_aa: CASSLPFSGSGNEQYF
cdr3_nt: TGTGCCAGCAGCTTACCTTTTAGCGGGAGTGGCAATGAGCAGTACTTC

d_call: .
clone_size: once
j_call: TRBJ2-5
v_call: TRBV20-1
cdr3_aa: CSAEPRAGSQETQYF
cdr3_nt: TGCAGTGCTGAGCCCCGGGCGGGTTCCCAAGAGACCCAGTACTTC

d_call: .
clone_size: .
j_call: TRBJ1-4
v_call: TRBV15
cdr3_aa: CATSREGTSEKLFF
cdr3_nt: TGTGCCACCAGCAGAGAGGGCACATCTGAAAAACTGTTTTTT

d_call: TRBD1
clone_size: .
j_call: TRBJ2-7
v_call: TRBV5-1
cdr3_aa: CASSSLRTGARYEQYF
cdr3_nt: TGCGCCAGCAGCTCGCTTAGGACAGGGGCGAGGTACGAGCAGTACTTC

d_call: .
clone_size: .
j_call: TRBJ2-3
v_call: TRBV25-1
cdr3_aa: CASSEYIEDTQYF
cdr3_nt: TGTGCCAGCAGTGAATATATAGAAGATACGCAGTATTTT

d_call: .
clone_size: .
j_call: TRBJ2-5
v_call: TRBV6-1
cdr3_aa: CASSERWSRETQYF
cdr3_nt: TGTGCCAGCAGTGAACGTTGGTCGCGGGAGACCCAGTACTTC

d_call: .
clone_size: few
j_call: TRBJ2-7
v_call: TRBV21-1
cdr3_aa: CASSKKAAGAGDEQYF
cdr3_nt: TGTGCCAGCAGCAAAAAGGCTGCCGGGGCTGGGGACGAGCAGTACTTC

d_call: .
clone_size: .
j_call: TRBJ1-2
v_call: TRBV7-3
cdr3_aa: CASSQASNYGYTF
cdr3_nt: TGTGCCAGCAGTCAGGCATCAAACTATGGCTACACCTTC

d_call: .
clone_size: .
j_call: TRBJ1-1
v_call: TRBV29-1
cdr3_aa: CSVAQGFGEAFF
cdr3_nt: TGCAGCGTGGCACAGGGATTCGGTGAAGCTTTCTTT

d_call: .
clone_size: .
j_call: TRBJ2-7
v_call: TRBV3-1
cdr3_aa: CASSRGDKVSYEQYF
cdr3_nt: TGTGCCAGCAGCCGTGGGGACAAAGTCTCCTACGAGCAGTACTTC

d_call: TRBD2
clone_size: .
j_call: TRBJ2-3
v_call: TRBV10-3
cdr3_aa: CAISRTSGDTQYF
cdr3_nt: TGTGCCATCAGTCGGACTAGCGGGGATACGCAGTATTTT

d_call: TRBD2
clone_size: once
j_call: TRBJ2-1
v_call: TRBV7-2
cdr3_aa: CASSFLAGGPSEQFF
cdr3_nt: TGTGCCAGCAGCTTTCTAGCGGGAGGGCCTAGTGAGCAGTTCTTC

d_call: TRBD2
clone_size: .
j_call: TRBJ2-7
v_call: TRBV14
cdr3_aa: CASSSFTSGAYNEQYF
cdr3_nt: TGTGCCAGCAGCTCTTTCACTAGCGGAGCTTACAATGAGCAGTACTTC

d_call: .
clone_size: .
j_call: TRBJ1-6
v_call: TRBV28
cdr3_aa: CASRNRRNSPLHF
cdr3_nt: TGTGCCAGCAGAAATCGGCGGAATTCACCCCTCCACTTT